This is a list of T cell receptor beta chains from one sample in a study of PD-1 blockade in classical Hodgkin lymphoma. TCRdb keeps only in-frame clones here, not all; method: immunoSEQ multiplex PCR. The sample contains about 23,000 clones, 75% to 90% of which appear only once. The sample taken for sequencing was CD4+ T cells from blood. The origin of the receptors is a human donor with classical Hodgkin lymphoma. Both conserved end residues are part of each CDR3. Each record gives: J gene, D gene, clone size, V gene, CDR3 DNA, CDR3 protein. A D gene is named only where the DNA matches it firmly. For some rows the clone size is stated as once, few or many, or as a class when expanded; others skip it.

J gene: TRBJ1-3
D gene: NA
clone size: NA
V gene: TRBV6-6
CDR3 DNA: TGTGCCAGCAAAAAGGGTGGCTCTGGAAACACCATATATTTT
CDR3 protein: CASKKGGSGNTIYF

J gene: TRBJ1-6
D gene: TRBD1
clone size: few
V gene: TRBV7-9
CDR3 DNA: TGTGCCAGCAGCCCGCAGGGACAGCTAAATCCACCCCTCCACTTT
CDR3 protein: CASSPQGQLNPPLHF

J gene: TRBJ2-7
D gene: NA
clone size: NA
V gene: TRBV19
CDR3 DNA: TGTGCCAGTAGTATTGGGACCAGGAAGGGCGAGCAGTACTTC
CDR3 protein: CASSIGTRKGEQYF

J gene: TRBJ1-1
D gene: NA
clone size: NA
V gene: TRBV18
CDR3 DNA: TGTGCCAGCTCACCAGGAGTTGAAGCTTTCTTT
CDR3 protein: CASSPGVEAFF

J gene: TRBJ1-1
D gene: NA
clone size: once
V gene: TRBV6-1
CDR3 DNA: TGTGCCAGCAGTGGGAAAGGGGGGGAGAACACTGAAGCTTTCTTT
CDR3 protein: CASSGKGGENTEAFF

J gene: TRBJ1-4
D gene: NA
clone size: few
V gene: TRBV5-5
CDR3 DNA: TGTGCCAGCAGCGCGACAGTCGACGAAAAACTGTTTTTT
CDR3 protein: CASSATVDEKLFF

J gene: TRBJ1-1
D gene: TRBD1
clone size: NA
V gene: TRBV7-9
CDR3 DNA: TGTGCCAGCAGCTTCCATCAGGACAGGCTGTCGAACACTGAAGCTTTCTTT
CDR3 protein: CASSFHQDRLSNTEAFF

J gene: TRBJ1-3
D gene: NA
clone size: NA
V gene: TRBV6-5
CDR3 DNA: TGTGCCAGCAGTTACGGGGATCCGTCTGGAAACACCATATATTTT
CDR3 protein: CASSYGDPSGNTIYF

J gene: TRBJ1-1
D gene: NA
clone size: NA
V gene: TRBV19
CDR3 DNA: TGTGCCAGTAGTCAAACGGGCCCCCCGGGGGCTTTCTTT
CDR3 protein: CASSQTGPPGAFF

J gene: TRBJ1-4
D gene: TRBD1
clone size: NA
V gene: TRBV5-1
CDR3 DNA: TGCGCCAGCAGCTTGGGGACAGGGTCTGAAAAACTGTTTTTT
CDR3 protein: CASSLGTGSEKLFF

J gene: TRBJ2-2
D gene: NA
clone size: NA
V gene: TRBV18
CDR3 DNA: TGTGCCAGCTCACCCGCGGTTGGAGTCACCGGGGAGCTGTTTTTT
CDR3 protein: CASSPAVGVTGELFF

J gene: TRBJ1-1
D gene: NA
clone size: NA
V gene: TRBV5-4
CDR3 DNA: TGTGCCAGCAGCTTGGCCGGGATTGGGGTCACTGAAGCTTTCTTT
CDR3 protein: CASSLAGIGVTEAFF

J gene: TRBJ2-2
D gene: TRBD2
clone size: NA
V gene: TRBV2
CDR3 DNA: TGTGCCAGCACCGGACTAGCGGGGGTCGGGGAGCTGTTTTTT
CDR3 protein: CASTGLAGVGELFF

J gene: TRBJ2-5
D gene: NA
clone size: NA
V gene: TRBV7-9
CDR3 DNA: TGTGCCAGCAGCTTAGTAGGAGAGACCCAGTACTTC
CDR3 protein: CASSLVGETQYF

J gene: TRBJ2-3
D gene: NA
clone size: NA
V gene: TRBV5-4
CDR3 DNA: TGTGCCAGCAGGGACGGGGGCACAGATACGCAGTATTTT
CDR3 protein: CASRDGGTDTQYF

J gene: TRBJ2-7
D gene: TRBD2
clone size: NA
V gene: TRBV9
CDR3 DNA: TGTGCCAGCAGCGTAGCAGCGGGAGCATCCTACGAGCAGTACTTC
CDR3 protein: CASSVAAGASYEQYF

J gene: TRBJ2-7
D gene: TRBD1
clone size: few
V gene: TRBV5-1
CDR3 DNA: TGCGCCAGCAGCTTCGGGACAGGGTCCTACGAGCAGTACTTC
CDR3 protein: CASSFGTGSYEQYF

J gene: TRBJ1-6
D gene: TRBD1
clone size: NA
V gene: TRBV6-1
CDR3 DNA: TGTGCCAGCGGTGAAGGGACAGGGATAGGTTCACCCCTCCACTTT
CDR3 protein: CASGEGTGIGSPLHF

J gene: TRBJ2-7
D gene: NA
clone size: NA
V gene: TRBV11-3
CDR3 DNA: TGTGCCAGCAGCTCAGGGTTGTTGGGCGAGCAGTACTTC
CDR3 protein: CASSSGLLGEQYF

J gene: TRBJ1-2
D gene: NA
clone size: NA
V gene: TRBV9
CDR3 DNA: TGTGCCAGCAGCGTCCACTCCCCGGGGGGTAACTATGGCTACACCTTC
CDR3 protein: CASSVHSPGGNYGYTF

J gene: TRBJ1-1
D gene: NA
clone size: NA
V gene: TRBV2
CDR3 DNA: TGTGCCAGCAGGCCGGGACGGTTGAACACTGAAGCTTTCTTT
CDR3 protein: CASRPGRLNTEAFF

J gene: TRBJ1-1
D gene: NA
clone size: once
V gene: TRBV6-5
CDR3 DNA: TGTGCCAGCAGTAAAGACAGGTCGAACACTGAAGCTTTCTTT
CDR3 protein: CASSKDRSNTEAFF

J gene: TRBJ2-1
D gene: TRBD1
clone size: NA
V gene: TRBV7-2
CDR3 DNA: TGTGCCAGCAGCTTAAGGCAGGGGGCTTACAATGAGCAGTTCTTC
CDR3 protein: CASSLRQGAYNEQFF

J gene: TRBJ1-6
D gene: NA
clone size: NA
V gene: TRBV2
CDR3 DNA: TGTGCCAGCAGTGAAGACCTCTCCTATAATTCACCCCTCCACTTT
CDR3 protein: CASSEDLSYNSPLHF

J gene: TRBJ2-1
D gene: TRBD2
clone size: NA
V gene: TRBV4-1
CDR3 DNA: TGCGCCAGCAGCCGGGGCGGACTAGCGGGGTTAGGCAATGAGCAGTTCTTC
CDR3 protein: CASSRGGLAGLGNEQFF